The 24 T cell receptor beta chains in this list originate from one sample, sequenced in a study of cytomegalovirus exposure and HLA in healthy donors. The PCR used 60 Vbeta and 13 Jbeta primers. Only in-frame clones appear in the TCRdb table, and some are missing; sequencing was by immunoSEQ multiplex PCR. The sample has more than 200,000 clones, 82% seen once. Sequencing was carried out using PBMCs. Receptors were obtained from a man aged 40-50 years in good health and CMV-seropositive.

The V gene is TRBV11-3, the J gene TRBJ2-5; D ambiguous. The V end lost 4 bases, the J end lost 2 bases, and 2 bases lay between the germline ends. Germline values: CDR1 SGHNT, CDR2 YENEEA. CDR3 size: 11 residues. CDR3 coding DNA: TGTGCCAGCAGCTCACAAGAGACCCAGTACTTC. It is translated as CASSSQETQYF.

The chain uses TRBV25-1 and TRBJ1-1; D remains unclear. This CDR3 is built from 15 residues. CDR1 and CDR2 from the germline V gene are MGHDK and SYGVNS. Trimming shortened V by 7 bases and J by 1 base, and 16 bases separated the two germline ends. The DNA of the CDR3 is TGTGCCAGCATCCCAATCGGTGTGCCGAACACTGAAGCTTTCTTT. It encodes CASIPIGVPNTEAFF.

The chain uses TRBV6-5 and TRBJ1-3, with D possibly being TRBD1 (5 bases). The CDR3 length is 13 residues. The ends were cut back, 6 bases at V and 5 bases at J, with 11 bases in the middle. Germline lookup yields CDR1 MNHEY and CDR2 SVGAGI. The chain's CDR3 is CASREGLRNTIYF. The CDR3 coding sequence is TGTGCCAGCAGGGAGGGGCTAAGAAACACCATATATTTT.

This chain uses TRBV5-4 with TRBJ2-7; D is undetermined. Germline lookup yields CDR1 SGHNT and CDR2 YYREEE (reference sequence). V lost 0 bases and J lost 4, with 8 bases in between. The CDR3 has 13 residues. The DNA for the CDR3 is TGTGCCAGCAGCTTGGACAGAGTTTACGAGCAGTACTTC. This sequence encodes CASSLDRVYEQYF. Full variable domain (outside the CDR3, taken from reference TRBV5-4 and TRBJ2-7): ETGVTQSPTHLIKTRGQQVTLRCSSQSGHNTVSWYQQALGQGPQFIFQYYREEENGRGNFPPRFSGLQFPNYSSELNVNALELDDSALYLCASSLDRVYEQYFGPGTRLTVT.

This chain uses TRBV6-5 with TRBJ2-1, with 10 bases matching TRBD2. V was pared by 6 bases and J by 6 bases, with 8 bases of the junction left unmatched. The CDR3 is 15 amino acids. In germline, CDR1 is MNHEY, CDR2 SVGAGI. CDR3 residues: CASSRTSGNPNEQFF. The CDR3 DNA sequence: TGTGCCAGCAGCCGGACTAGCGGAAACCCCAATGAGCAGTTCTTC.

This sequence joins TRBV27 and TRBJ2-2; D might be TRBD2 (6 bases). Germline assignment: CDR1 MNHEY and CDR2 SMNVEV (reference sequence). This CDR3 is built from 16 residues. The ends were cut back, 7 bases at V and 4 bases at J, with 19 bases in the middle. The CDR3 DNA sequence: TGTGCCAGCAACCCCGGAGGGCCGCTCGGCACCGGGGAGCTGTTTTTT. This codes for CASNPGGPLGTGELFF.

This clone was recorded a few times. The genes are TRBV19 and TRBJ2-1; 8 positions agree with TRBD2. The germline V gene has CDR1 LNHDA and CDR2 SQIVND (reference sequence). The CDR3 is 15 amino acids. The junction had 7 bases not matched to a gene; V was cut back by 6 bases and J by 3 bases. This CDR3 reads CASRSAGGLYNEQFF. The CDR3 coding sequence is TGTGCCAGTAGATCCGCGGGGGGCCTCTACAATGAGCAGTTCTTC.

The chain is built from TRBV5-1 and TRBJ2-7, with 7 positions matching TRBD2. Germline values: CDR1 SGHRS, CDR2 YFSETQ. J was trimmed by 2 bases and V by 4 bases; bases with no gene match: 9. The CDR3 is 15 amino acids. The DNA of the CDR3 is TGCGCCAGCAGCCTTGCTAGCGGCACAACCTACGAGCAGTACGTC. Protein: CASSLASGTTYEQYV.

The rearrangement joins TRBV6-4 to TRBJ2-1; tentatively, D is TRBD2 (5 bases). V lost 2 bases to trimming and J lost 0 bases, with 11 bases between them. Germline values: CDR1 MRHNA, CDR2 SNTAGT. The CDR3 has 16 residues. This CDR3 reads CASSDVRGSSYNEQFF. CDR3 nucleotides: TGTGCCAGCAGTGACGTACGTGGGAGCTCCTACAATGAGCAGTTCTTC.

The chain uses TRBV6-5 and TRBJ2-6; D perhaps matches TRBD2 (5 bases). V was clipped by 0 bases and J by 1 base, with 7 bases between them. This CDR3 has 16 amino acids. The germline gives CDR1 MNHEY, CDR2 SVGAGI. CDR3 DNA sequence: TGTGCCAGCAGTTACTCATCGGGATCTGGGGCCAACGTCCTGACTTTC. Amino acids: CASSYSSGSGANVLTF.

This rearrangement joins TRBV6-4 to TRBJ2-2; 8 bases are a match to TRBD2. Germline assignment: CDR1 MRHNA and CDR2 SNTAGT. The CDR3 covers 15 residues. V dropped 4 bases and J dropped 6; count of bases not matched to a gene: 7. CDR3 coding DNA: TGTGCCAGCAGTGGAGCAGCGGGAGTAGCCGGGGAGCTGTTTTTT. Translating it yields CASSGAAGVAGELFF.

The V and J genes are TRBV15 and TRBJ2-7; D is uncertain. The V gene lost 0 bases and the J gene lost 0 bases, with 6 bases spanning the gap. CDR3 size: 14 residues. Germline lookup yields CDR1 LNHNV and CDR2 YYDKDF (reference sequence). The CDR3, as DNA: TGTGCCACCAGCAGAGACCGGAGCTCCTACGAGCAGTACGTC. Amino acid sequence: CATSRDRSSYEQYV.

This chain joins TRBV25-1 and TRBJ2-5; possibly TRBD2 for D (6 bases). Looked up from germline, CDR1 is MGHDK and CDR2 is SYGVNS. V was trimmed by 2 bases and J by 5 bases, leaving 21 bases between them. This CDR3 is 17 amino acids long. DNA for the CDR3: TGTGCCAGCAGTGAAGGAGGGGCCGGGGCGGGAAAGGAGACCCAGTACTTC. Translated, it gives CASSEGGAGAGKETQYF.

The CDR3 spells CSVGALNTEAFF. In DNA form, the CDR3 reads TGCAGCGTTGGCGCGTTGAACACTGAAGCTTTCTTT. J is TRBJ1-1 and V is TRBV29-1; D is unclear. V was clipped by 4 bases and J by 0 bases, with 6 bases between them. CDR3 length: 12 amino acids. Per the germline V gene, CDR1 is SQVTM and CDR2 is ANQGSEA.

This chain links TRBV11-2 with TRBJ1-2, with TRBD1 identical over 11 bases. The CDR3 consists of 17 residues. V was pared by 5 bases and J by 6 bases, with 14 bases of the junction left unmatched. Germline V gene data show CDR1 as SGHAT and CDR2 as FQNNGV. The CDR3 nucleotides read TGTGCCAGCAGCCGAACCTCGGACAGGGGGCAAATAGATGGCTACACCTTC. It codes for CASSRTSDRGQIDGYTF.

V usage is TRBV5-4 and J usage is TRBJ2-1; perhaps TRBD2 as D (5 bases). Trimming left V 0 bases short and J 5 bases short, with 12 bases between. The CDR3 has 15 amino acids. Germline V gene data show CDR1 as SGHNT and CDR2 as YYREEE (reference sequence). The CDR3 nucleotides are TGTGCCAGCAGCTTGGCGGACTCTAGGCACAATGAGCAGTTCTTC. This translates into CASSLADSRHNEQFF.

This chain uses TRBV19 with TRBJ1-1; maybe TRBD1 (5 bases). The CDR3 is 10 residues long. V was pared by 5 bases and J by 11 bases, with 9 bases between. The germline V gene encodes CDR1 LNHDA and CDR2 SQIVND (reference sequence). In nucleotides, the CDR3 is TGTGCCAGTAGTGACAGTTTGGCTTTCTTT. It codes for CASSDSLAFF.

A remark on this clone: In the same sample, other DNA sequences code for this CDR3. This chain connects TRBV15 to TRBJ1-2; 7 bases fit TRBD1. The CDR3 sequence is 12 residues long. V gave up 3 bases and J gave up 5 bases; unmatched junction bases: 0. The germline V gene has CDR1 LNHNV and CDR2 YYDKDF (reference sequence). Here the CDR3 DNA reads TGTGCCACCAGCAGGACAGGGTATGGCTACACCTTC. This encodes CATSRTGYGYTF.

This clone was picked up a small number of times. The gene calls are TRBV18 and TRBJ1-5; D not certain. This CDR3 comprises 13 residues. Trimming cost V 3 bases and J 8 bases, with 11 bases left between them. From germline, CDR1 is KGHSH and CDR2 LQKENI. CDR3 amino acids: CASSPFGVEPQHF. In nucleotides, the CDR3 is TGTGCCAGCTCACCTTTCGGGGTTGAGCCCCAGCATTTT.

The chain is built from TRBV7-9 and TRBJ1-5; 10 bases are a match to TRBD1. From germline, CDR1 is SEHNR and CDR2 FQNEAQ (reference sequence). The CDR3 is 16 amino acids. Unmatched junction bases numbered 9, after V lost 5 bases and J lost 5 bases. The DNA of the CDR3 is TGTGCCAGCAGCCCGACAGGGGGCAGAGGGGATCAGCCCCAGCATTTT. Translated, it gives CASSPTGGRGDQPQHF.

The chain combines TRBV27 with TRBJ2-5; D possibly corresponds to TRBD1 (5 bases). Per the germline V gene, CDR1 is MNHEY and CDR2 is SMNVEV (reference sequence). This CDR3 is built from 14 residues. Trimming shortened V by 0 bases and J by 5 bases, and 10 bases separated the two germline ends. CDR3 in amino acids: CASSLSGAAETQYF. DNA of the CDR3: TGTGCCAGCAGTTTATCTGGGGCCGCGGAGACCCAGTACTTC.

This chain joins TRBV7-9 and TRBJ2-1; 13 bases are a match to TRBD2. The CDR3 has 16 residues. CDR1 SEHNR and CDR2 FQNEAQ come from the germline V gene (reference sequence). V lost 5 bases, J lost 8 bases, and 9 bases stayed unmatched. The CDR3 sequence: CASSPRGLAGEDEQFF. CDR3 DNA sequence: TGTGCCAGCAGCCCCCGAGGACTAGCGGGAGAGGATGAGCAGTTCTTC.

The rearrangement uses TRBV30 and TRBJ2-7, with a tentative D call TRBD2 (5 bases). This CDR3 is 13 amino acids long. CDR1 and CDR2 (germline): GTSNPN, SVGIG (reference sequence). Trimming cost V 1 base and J 6 bases, with 13 bases left between them. The CDR3 reads CAWSGRQGGEQYF. In nucleotides, the CDR3 is TGTGCCTGGAGTGGGCGGCAAGGAGGCGAGCAGTACTTC.

This chain connects TRBV11-2 to TRBJ2-2; D is unclear. V lost 1 base, J lost 5 bases, and 5 bases lay in between. The CDR3 has 13 residues. Germline V gene sequence: CDR1 SGHAT, CDR2 FQNNGV. The CDR3 DNA is TGTGCCAGCAGCTTAGTTGTAACCGGGGAGCTGTTTTTT. It specifies CASSLVVTGELFF.